Listed below are T cell receptor beta chains from one sample, sequenced in a study of CD8+CD57+ T cells in acquired aplastic anemia. Each CDR3 protein gets one entry after TCRdb re-called the reads with MiXCR. The profile covers about 58,000 distinct CDR3 sequences, with around 50% appearing a single time and approximately 15% taken by the ten largest. The sample consisted of sorted CD4+, CD8+, or CD8+CD57+ T cells (not recorded which) from PBMCs. Receptors were obtained from a human donor with aplastic anemia. The CDR3 runs from the conserved cysteine through the conserved F or W. D genes are given only for firm matches. Some rows have no size entry. The others give once, few or many, or a class for an expanded clone.

v_gene: TRBV5-6; d_gene: .; abundance: many; j_gene: TRBJ1-2; CDR3nt: TGTGCCAGCAGCTTGTACCATGGCTACACCTTC; CDR3aa: CASSLYHGYTF
v_gene: TRBV6-1; d_gene: .; abundance: .; j_gene: TRBJ1-1; CDR3nt: TGTGCCAGCAGTCTCCTATTGGGACGCGGTTCGAACACTGAAGCTTTCTTT; CDR3aa: CASSLLLGRGSNTEAFF
v_gene: TRBV29-1; d_gene: .; abundance: .; j_gene: TRBJ1-2; CDR3nt: TGCAGCGTTGAAGACAGGGGATTCAGCTATGGCTACACCTTC; CDR3aa: CSVEDRGFSYGYTF
v_gene: TRBV6-2/TRBV6-3; d_gene: .; abundance: .; j_gene: TRBJ1-2; CDR3nt: TGTGCCAGCACCCGGGACCACCTGAGGGATGGCTACACCTTC; CDR3aa: CASTRDHLRDGYTF
v_gene: TRBV2; d_gene: .; abundance: .; j_gene: TRBJ1-2; CDR3nt: TGTGCCAGCAGTGGTGAGGGGACCAACTATGGCTACACCTTC; CDR3aa: CASSGEGTNYGYTF
v_gene: TRBV7-9; d_gene: .; abundance: many; j_gene: TRBJ1-4; CDR3nt: TGTGCCAGCAGCGTGACTAATGAAAAACTGTTTTTT; CDR3aa: CASSVTNEKLFF
v_gene: TRBV6-1; d_gene: TRBD2; abundance: many; j_gene: TRBJ2-3; CDR3nt: TGTGCCAGCAGTGAAAGACTAGCGGGGGGGCGGTCCCCAGATACGCAGTATTTT; CDR3aa: CASSERLAGGRSPDTQYF
v_gene: TRBV2; d_gene: .; abundance: .; j_gene: TRBJ1-2; CDR3nt: TGTGCCAGCAGTGAAAATAGGGGAAGCGGCTACACCTTC; CDR3aa: CASSENRGSGYTF
v_gene: TRBV19; d_gene: TRBD1; abundance: many; j_gene: TRBJ1-2; CDR3nt: TGTGCCAGTAGTGGACTTGACAGGGAGGATTTCGGCTACACCTTC; CDR3aa: CASSGLDREDFGYTF
v_gene: TRBV19; d_gene: TRBD1; abundance: .; j_gene: TRBJ1-2; CDR3nt: TGTGCCAGTAGTATAGGGACAGGACAATCCTATGGCTACACCTTC; CDR3aa: CASSIGTGQSYGYTF
v_gene: TRBV25-1; d_gene: .; abundance: .; j_gene: TRBJ2-7; CDR3nt: TGTGCCAGCAGTGAATACGCCGGAACCTACGAGCAGTACTTC; CDR3aa: CASSEYAGTYEQYF
v_gene: TRBV11-1; d_gene: .; abundance: .; j_gene: TRBJ2-6; CDR3nt: TGTGCCAGCAGCTTAGGCTTGGGTAGGGCTGGGGCCAACGTCCTGACTTTC; CDR3aa: CASSLGLGRAGANVLTF
v_gene: TRBV24-1; d_gene: .; abundance: .; j_gene: TRBJ2-2; CDR3nt: TGTGCCACCAGTGATCCGAGCCCGAACACCGGGGAGCTGTTTTTT; CDR3aa: CATSDPSPNTGELFF
v_gene: TRBV3-1; d_gene: .; abundance: .; j_gene: TRBJ1-4; CDR3nt: TGTGCCAGCGGCCAAGATTTAGCCACCACTAATGAAAAACTGTTTTTT; CDR3aa: CASGQDLATTNEKLFF
v_gene: TRBV10-3; d_gene: TRBD2; abundance: .; j_gene: TRBJ2-1; CDR3nt: TGTGCCATCAGTGATTCTAGCGGGGGGGCCATATTTGAGCAGTTCTTC; CDR3aa: CAISDSSGGAIFEQFF
v_gene: TRBV11-1; d_gene: .; abundance: .; j_gene: TRBJ1-2; CDR3nt: TGTGCCAGCAGCTTAGCGACCAGTACAGTCGTTTATGGCTACACCTTC; CDR3aa: CASSLATSTVVYGYTF
v_gene: TRBV24-1; d_gene: TRBD2; abundance: .; j_gene: TRBJ2-1; CDR3nt: TGTGCCACCAGTGCCAGCGGGGTACAATACGGTGAGCAGTTCTTC; CDR3aa: CATSASGVQYGEQFF
v_gene: TRBV2; d_gene: .; abundance: .; j_gene: TRBJ2-1; CDR3nt: TGTGCCAGCAGAGTCGGGGGCTACAATGAGCAGTTCTTC; CDR3aa: CASRVGGYNEQFF
v_gene: TRBV15; d_gene: .; abundance: few; j_gene: TRBJ1-4; CDR3nt: TGTGCCACCAGCAGAGACGGCCTGAGGGATGAAAAACTGTTTTTT; CDR3aa: CATSRDGLRDEKLFF
v_gene: TRBV7-9; d_gene: TRBD1; abundance: once; j_gene: TRBJ1-1; CDR3nt: TGTGCCAGCAGCCCTACAGGGGTGACTGAAGCTTTCTTT; CDR3aa: CASSPTGVTEAFF
v_gene: TRBV4-1; d_gene: TRBD1; abundance: many; j_gene: TRBJ1-2; CDR3nt: TGCGCCAGCAGCCAAGTGGCAGGGGGCAACTATGGCTACACCTTC; CDR3aa: CASSQVAGGNYGYTF
v_gene: TRBV2; d_gene: .; abundance: .; j_gene: TRBJ2-2; CDR3nt: TGTGCCAGCAGGTGGGACTCTGGCGGGGAGCTGTTTTTT; CDR3aa: CASRWDSGGELFF
v_gene: TRBV6-2/TRBV6-3; d_gene: TRBD1; abundance: .; j_gene: TRBJ2-1; CDR3nt: TGTGCCAGCAGTTACTCCGGGACAGGGTTGAATGAGCAGTTCTTC; CDR3aa: CASSYSGTGLNEQFF
v_gene: TRBV20-1; d_gene: .; abundance: .; j_gene: TRBJ2-1; CDR3nt: TGCAGTGCTAGAGACAGGGTGAACTACAATGAGCAGTTCTTC; CDR3aa: CSARDRVNYNEQFF
v_gene: TRBV7-3; d_gene: .; abundance: few; j_gene: TRBJ2-7; CDR3nt: TGTACCAGCAGTCAGAACGAGCAGTACTTC; CDR3aa: CTSSQNEQYF
v_gene: TRBV20-1; d_gene: TRBD1; abundance: .; j_gene: TRBJ1-2; CDR3nt: TGCAGTGGGACAGGGGAGGTGAGCTATGGCTACACCTTC; CDR3aa: CSGTGEVSYGYTF
v_gene: TRBV2; d_gene: .; abundance: .; j_gene: TRBJ1-1; CDR3nt: TGTGCCAGCAACCTAGGCACCCTGCGGAACACTGAAGCTTTCTTT; CDR3aa: CASNLGTLRNTEAFF
v_gene: TRBV7-8; d_gene: .; abundance: medium-sized; j_gene: TRBJ1-5; CDR3nt: TGTGCCAGCAGCCTCGATGGCAATCAGCCCCAGCATTTT; CDR3aa: CASSLDGNQPQHF
v_gene: TRBV9; d_gene: .; abundance: .; j_gene: TRBJ1-1; CDR3nt: TGTGCCAGCAGCGTAGGATGGCAGAACACTGAAGCTTTCTTT; CDR3aa: CASSVGWQNTEAFF
v_gene: TRBV7-2; d_gene: .; abundance: many; j_gene: TRBJ1-2; CDR3nt: TGTGCCAGCAGCCCGCTCCCCGGGAGTAACTATGGCTACACCTTC; CDR3aa: CASSPLPGSNYGYTF
v_gene: TRBV12-3/TRBV12-4; d_gene: .; abundance: .; j_gene: TRBJ1-6; CDR3nt: TGTGCCAGCAGTATGGACCCTATCAGTCAGAATAATTCACCCCTCCACTTT; CDR3aa: CASSMDPISQNNSPLHF
v_gene: TRBV9; d_gene: TRBD1; abundance: once; j_gene: TRBJ1-2; CDR3nt: TGTGCCGGCAGCCCTACCGGGACAGTAGGGAATTATGGCTACACCTTC; CDR3aa: CAGSPTGTVGNYGYTF
v_gene: TRBV3-1; d_gene: .; abundance: .; j_gene: TRBJ2-1; CDR3nt: TGTGCCAGCAGCCAAGACACCGGGGGGCCGTCCTACAATGAGCAGTTCTTC; CDR3aa: CASSQDTGGPSYNEQFF
v_gene: TRBV20-1; d_gene: .; abundance: .; j_gene: TRBJ1-3; CDR3nt: TGCAGTGCTAGTCCTCCCGGCTCTGGAAACACCATATATTTT; CDR3aa: CSASPPGSGNTIYF
v_gene: TRBV4-2; d_gene: .; abundance: .; j_gene: TRBJ1-5; CDR3nt: TGTGCCAGCAGCCAAGAATGGGGGGGAGAGCAGCCCCAGCATTTT; CDR3aa: CASSQEWGGEQPQHF
v_gene: TRBV5-6; d_gene: .; abundance: many; j_gene: TRBJ1-2; CDR3nt: TGTGCCAGCAGCTTGTACCAGGGAGGTGGCTACACCTTC; CDR3aa: CASSLYQGGGYTF